This entry lists 8 T cell receptor beta chains sequenced from one sample in a study of blood T cell repertoires in COVID-19. Sequenced by immunoSEQ multiplex PCR; TCRdb stores in-frame clones only, minus some. This sample has roughly 110,000 clones, with over 60% found just once. Sequenced: peripheral blood. The origin of the receptors is a man older than 75 with COVID-19, enrolled during active disease.

A few counts support this clone. J is TRBJ2-1 and V is TRBV3-1 (or the pseudogene TRBV3-2), with 7 bases aligning to TRBD1. The ends lost 0 bases at V and 2 bases at J; junction bases unmatched: 10. This CDR3 comprises 18 residues. Germline CDR1 reads LGHDT; CDR2 reads YNNKEL (reference sequence). The CDR3 DNA is TGTGCCAGCAGCCAAGACCCTCAAGGGGGCGGTGCCTACAATGAGCAGTTCTTC. As protein: CASSQDPQGGGAYNEQFF.

The chain carries TRBV4-2 and TRBJ2-3, with 12 positions matching TRBD1. Trimming cost V 1 base and J 1 base; bases outside gene matches: 6. The germline V gene has CDR1 LGHNA and CDR2 YNFKEQ. CDR3 length: 18 amino acids. The CDR3 region is CASSQVGTGGSGTDTQYF. CDR3 DNA: TGTGCCAGCAGCCAAGTAGGGACAGGGGGCTCGGGCACAGATACGCAGTATTTT.

This clone occurred a few times. The CDR3 region is CASSLVGLAGGLEQYF. The CDR3 coding sequence is TGTGCCAGCAGCTTGGTGGGACTAGCGGGAGGTTTAGAGCAGTACTTC. This rearrangement joins TRBV5-5 to TRBJ2-7; TRBD2 aligns across 15 bases. Germline loops: CDR1 SGHKS, CDR2 YYEKEE (reference sequence). The trim removed 0 bases at V and 7 bases at J, leaving 5 bases unmatched. The CDR3 is 16 residues long.

J is TRBJ2-1 and V is TRBV10-1; 8 nucleotides align to TRBD1. The germline V gene encodes CDR1 WNHNN and CDR2 SYGVQD (reference sequence). With 4 bases clipped from V and 5 bases from J, the junction kept 1 base outside the gene matches. The CDR3 sequence is 13 residues long. CDR3 sequence reads: CASSAGGNNEQFF. CDR3 DNA sequence: TGCGCCAGCAGTGCAGGGGGCAACAATGAGCAGTTCTTC.

Comments on this clone: A read error is the likely source, as a far larger clone sits one nucleotide away. The rearrangement uses TRBV6-2 or TRBV6-3 and TRBJ1-5; 12 bases line up with TRBD1. CDR3 size: 15 residues. Germline V gene sequence: CDR1 MNHEY, CDR2 SVGEGT. Germline trimming cut 5 bases from V and 5 bases from J; bases unmatched to any gene: 4. The DNA of the CDR3 is TGTGCCAGCAGTCCGGGACAGGGGGCCTATCAGCCCCAGCATTTT. Protein: CASSPGQGAYQPQHF.

The CDR3 spells CASSLAFPGSSLNEQFF. The CDR3 DNA reads TGTGCCAGCAGCTTAGCCTTTCCGGGAAGCAGTTTGAATGAGCAGTTCTTC. V is TRBV11-2 and J is TRBJ2-1, with a tentative D call TRBD2 (5 bases). Trimming stripped 1 base from V and 7 bases from J, with 20 bases between. The CDR3 contains 17 residues. The germline CDR1 and CDR2 sequences are SGHAT and FQNNGV.

This sequence joins TRBV28 and TRBJ2-5, with D maybe TRBD2 (6 bases). CDR3 size: 14 residues. Trimming left V 6 bases short and J 4 bases short, with 15 bases between. Germline assignment: CDR1 MDHEN and CDR2 SYDVKM. CDR3: CASRVGAGSETQYF. For the CDR3, the DNA is TGTGCCAGCAGGGTGGGTGCGGGGTCAGAGACCCAGTACTTC.

V and J are TRBV6-1 and TRBJ2-7; 8 bases match TRBD2. With V trimmed by 3 bases and J by 6 bases, 10 bases remained unmatched. Germline CDR1 MNHNS, CDR2 SASEGT. This CDR3 region has 15 residues. The CDR3 is CASSEFGTSSLEQYF. The CDR3 nucleotides are TGTGCCAGCAGTGAGTTCGGGACTAGTTCCCTCGAGCAGTACTTC.